The entry below describes one T cell receptor beta chain. Antigen specificity is unknown. These data belong to a study of cytomegalovirus exposure and HLA in healthy donors. CDR3 length: 15 residues. Germline V gives CDR1 KGHSH, CDR2 LQKENI. V lost 1 base and J lost 2, with 11 bases in between. Primers for the PCR totalled 60 Vbeta and 13 Jbeta. TCRdb keeps only in-frame clones here, not all; method: immunoSEQ multiplex PCR. The sample contains approximately 120,000 clones, 80% of which appear only once. Points from the study as a whole: Among immune exposure information, only CMV serostatus was available.

V usage is TRBV18 and J usage is TRBJ1-1, with a possible D match to TRBD1 (6 bases). Material: PBMCs. This sequence originates from a man younger than 45 in good health and CMV-seropositive. The CDR3 DNA follows: TGTGCCAGCTCACCACGGACGGGGGGCAACACTGAAGCTTTCTTT. Translation gives CASSPRTGGNTEAFF.